This passage covers 29 T cell receptor beta chains from one sample sequenced in a study of T cells in Graves' hyperthyroidism and ophthalmopathy. There were TCR beta CDR3 regions amplified from RNA transcripts. Carried out on the TCR CDR3, a first-round RT-PCR used the HTBI primer set. TCRdb itself ran the multiplex PCR reads through MiXCR, one entry per CDR3 protein. The data contain some 400,000 distinct CDR3 sequences, roughly 14% of them singletons. Sequenced: blood. These receptor sequences come from an older woman with Graves' hyperthyroidism.

The V call is TRBV25-1, the J call TRBJ2-6; 15 bases align to TRBD2. The junction had 17 bases not matched to a gene; V was cut back by 4 bases and J by 4 bases. CDR1 is MGHDK and CDR2 is SYGVNS in the germline V gene. This CDR3 contains 22 residues. The DNA for the CDR3 is TGTGCCAGCAGTGGGATCGCTGGGACTAGCGGGAGGAGGAGTTCAGGGGCCAACGTCCTGACTTTC. The encoded protein is CASSGIAGTSGRRSSGANVLTF.

This rearrangement joins TRBV4-1 to TRBJ2-1, with 7 bases matching TRBD2. With V trimmed by 5 bases and J by 8 bases, 15 bases remained unmatched. The CDR3 runs to 16 residues. Germline V gene data show CDR1 as MGHRA and CDR2 as YSYEKL. The CDR3 reads CASSYKDGRERDEQFF. DNA of the CDR3: TGCGCCAGCAGCTACAAGGATGGGCGGGAGAGGGATGAGCAGTTCTTC.

The sample holds a few counts of this clonotype. The chain has TRBV5-1 and TRBJ1-2, with 8 bases lining up with TRBD1. This CDR3 spans 13 amino acids. The junction had 5 bases not matched to a gene; V was cut back by 3 bases and J by 7 bases. The germline gives CDR1 SGHRS, CDR2 YFSETQ. The CDR3 protein is CASSWRDRTGYTF. Written as DNA, the CDR3 is TGCGCCAGCAGCTGGAGGGACAGGACTGGCTACACCTTC. Full variable domain (rest looked up from reference TRBV5-1 and TRBJ1-2): KAGVTQTPRYLIKTRGQQVTLSCSPISGHRSVSWYQQTPGQGLQFLFEYFSETQRNKGNFPGRFSGRQFSNSRSEMNVSTLELGDSALYLCASSWRDRTGYTFGSGTRLTVV.

The rearrangement joins TRBV12-3 or TRBV12-4 to TRBJ2-5; D not certain. V shed 3 bases and J shed 0 bases, with 2 bases lying between them. The CDR3 extends over 12 amino acids. The CDR3 DNA reads as TGTGCCAGCAGTTTCAACCAAGAGACCCAGTACTTC. Encoded protein: CASSFNQETQYF.

This sequence joins TRBV28 and TRBJ2-2; D might be TRBD2 (6 bases). The CDR3 runs to 17 residues. Germline V CDR1 and CDR2: MDHEN, SYDVKM. V lost 3 bases, J lost 6 bases, and 20 bases lay in between. The CDR3 region is CASSLRGREWRSGELFF. The DNA for the CDR3 is TGTGCCAGCAGTTTGCGGGGACGGGAGTGGCGGTCCGGGGAGCTGTTTTTT. The full variable domain, with the rest looked up from reference TRBV28 and TRBJ2-2, is DVKVTQSSRYLVKRTGEKVFLECVQDMDHENMFWYRQDPGLGLRLIYFSYDVKMKEKGDIPEGYSVSREKKERFSLILESASTNQTSMYLCASSLRGREWRSGELFFGEGSRLTVL.

The table lists this clonotype with many counts. This chain connects TRBV30 to TRBJ2-1, with 11 nucleotides matching TRBD2. This CDR3 comprises 15 residues. J was trimmed by 4 bases and V by 5 bases; bases with no gene match: 7. The V gene's germline CDR1 is GTSNPN and CDR2 SVGIG (reference sequence). The CDR3 sequence: CAWGKGLAEYNEQFF. The DNA of the CDR3 is TGTGCCTGGGGAAAGGGACTAGCGGAGTACAATGAGCAGTTCTTC.

This clonotype has ten or more counts. The V gene is TRBV2, the J gene TRBJ2-1, with 10 bases aligning to TRBD2. This CDR3 is built from 16 residues. Germline values: CDR1 SNHLY, CDR2 FYNNEI. V shed 3 bases and J 2 bases; nucleotides not matched to a gene: 4. In DNA, the CDR3 is TGTGCCAGCAGTGACGTAACTAGCGGGGCCTACAATGAGCAGTTCTTC. This gives the protein CASSDVTSGAYNEQFF.

This sequence joins TRBV7-2 and TRBJ1-2, with 7 bases matching TRBD1. The CDR3 is made up of 14 amino acids. Losses at the gene ends were 5 bases for V and 8 bases for J; bases not matched to a gene: 11. Germline CDR1 reads SGHTA; CDR2 reads FQGNSA. The CDR3 DNA is TGTGCCAGCAGCGCCCGACAGGGAAGCTTCGGCTACACCTTC. The encoded protein is CASSARQGSFGYTF.

This clonotype showed up just a few times. J is TRBJ2-7 and V is TRBV12-5, with D possibly being TRBD1 or TRBD2 (6 bases each). V dropped 6 bases and J dropped 6 bases, with 21 bases sitting between them. Germline V CDR1 and CDR2: LGHNT, FRNRAP. The CDR3 is made up of 15 amino acids. The CDR3 region has the DNA TGTGCTAGTGGCCTACGCGGAGGGGGATCGCCCGAGCAGTACTTC. Protein: CASGLRGGGSPEQYF.

CDR3 sequence (DNA): TGTGCCAGCAGTTTTCTTACGCGGGGTAGGCAGACCCAGTACTTC. It translates to CASSFLTRGRQTQYF. The chain uses TRBV12-3 or TRBV12-4 and TRBJ2-5, with a weak D call TRBD2 (6 bases). The CDR3 has 15 residues. V lost 3 bases and J 6 bases, leaving 17 bases between the germline ends.

This clonotype was detected only a few times. The chain has TRBV6-5 and TRBJ2-1, with D tentatively TRBD2 (6 bases). Germline CDR1 and CDR2: MNHEY and SVGAGI. V was shortened by 2 bases and J by 5 bases, with 22 bases between the two germline ends. This CDR3 spans 18 amino acids. CDR3 region: CASSYGSLAHRSHNEQFF. The CDR3, as DNA: TGTGCCAGCAGTTACGGGAGCCTAGCGCACCGTAGCCACAATGAGCAGTTCTTC.

This clonotype was observed at least ten times. The rearrangement uses TRBV5-1 and TRBJ1-2; the D gene is possibly TRBD1 (6 bases). CDR1 is SGHRS and CDR2 is YFSETQ in the germline V gene. The V gene lost 5 bases and the J gene lost 3 bases, with 14 bases spanning the gap. This CDR3 comprises 14 residues. The CDR3 region has the DNA TGCGCCAGCAGTCTAAGACAGGATTACTATGGCTACACCTTC. It encodes CASSLRQDYYGYTF. The full variable domain, its missing parts supplied by reference TRBV5-1 and TRBJ1-2, is KAGVTQTPRYLIKTRGQQVTLSCSPISGHRSVSWYQQTPGQGLQFLFEYFSETQRNKGNFPGRFSGRQFSNSRSEMNVSTLELGDSALYLCASSLRQDYYGYTFGSGTRLTVV.

This clonotype was detected ten times or more. The V gene is TRBV5-1, the J gene TRBJ2-7, with 7 bases lining up with TRBD2. Germline CDR1 is SGHRS and CDR2 is YFSETQ. This CDR3 spans 14 amino acids. J lost 2 bases, V lost 0 bases, and 2 bases had no gene match. The CDR3 region is CASSLGGTTYEQYF. CDR3 sequence (DNA): TGCGCCAGCAGCTTGGGAGGGACTACCTACGAGCAGTACTTC.

V and J are TRBV5-1 and TRBJ1-5; D is undetermined. There are 14 residues in the CDR3. Germline-derived CDR1 and CDR2 are SGHRS and YFSETQ. Trimming removed 5 bases at V and 4 bases at J, with 13 bases between. CDR3 residues: CASRLGVGNQPQHF. As DNA, the CDR3 is TGCGCCAGCAGGCTTGGTGTGGGGAATCAGCCCCAGCATTTT.

As concerns this clonotype: A clone one base away is much larger, so this may be a read error. J is TRBJ2-7 and V is TRBV2; D ambiguous. There are 11 residues in the CDR3. Per the germline V gene, CDR1 is SNHLY and CDR2 is FYNNEI. The chain's CDR3 is CASGYSYGQYF. The CDR3 region has the DNA TGTGCCAGCGGCTACAGCTACGGGCAGTACTTC. Together with reference TRBV2 and TRBJ2-7, the CDR3 gives the full variable domain: EPEVTQTPSHQVTQMGQEVILRCVPISNHLYFYWYRQILGQKVEFLVSFYNNEISEKSEIFDDQFSVERPDGSNFTLKIRSTKLEDSAMYFCASGYSYGQYFGPGTRLTVT.

The rearrangement uses TRBV24-1 and TRBJ2-2; TRBD2 agrees at 12 bases. With 4 bases clipped from V and 7 bases from J, the junction kept 9 bases outside the gene matches. This CDR3 has 17 amino acids. Germline V gene lookup returns CDR1 KGHDR and CDR2 SFDVKD. CDR3 bases: TGTGCCACCAGTGACCCGGGACTAGCGGGCCCCGGCGGGGAGCTGTTTTTT. It is translated as CATSDPGLAGPGGELFF.

This clonotype was seen many times. The J gene is TRBJ1-1, the V gene TRBV18; D gene uncertain. Trimming pared 4 bases from V and 0 bases from J, leaving 15 bases between. Germline V gene data show CDR1 as KGHSH and CDR2 as LQKENI. This CDR3 contains 16 residues. CDR3 in amino acids: CASSRWELGMNTEAFF. CDR3 DNA: TGTGCCAGCTCACGATGGGAATTGGGTATGAACACTGAAGCTTTCTTT.

At least ten counts were recorded for this clonotype. This chain connects TRBV5-1 to TRBJ1-2; 9 nucleotides align to TRBD1. The CDR3 has 16 amino acids. CDR1 is SGHRS, CDR2 YFSETQ, per germline. The ends lost 2 bases at V and 8 bases at J; junction bases unmatched: 13. CDR3 DNA: TGCGCCAGCAGCTTCCTCCCACCGGGACAGGGCTGGGGCTACACCTTC. It encodes CASSFLPPGQGWGYTF.

This clonotype was recorded at least ten times. The chain links TRBV28 to TRBJ1-6, with a possible D match to TRBD1 (6 bases). The CDR3 totals 17 residues. V was shortened by 3 bases and J by 10 bases, with 22 bases between the two germline ends. Per germline, CDR1 MDHEN and CDR2 SYDVKM. Here the CDR3 DNA reads TGTGCCAGCAGTTTTGGACCAGGGGATACAGTTTTCTCACCCCTCCACTTT. Translating gives CASSFGPGDTVFSPLHF.

This clonotype has at least ten counts. V gene TRBV30 combines with J gene TRBJ1-5; no definite D call. V was shortened by 0 bases and J by 0 bases, with 6 bases between the two germline ends. Germline-derived CDR1 and CDR2 are GTSNPN and SVGIG (reference sequence). The CDR3 is 14 residues long. The CDR3 DNA reads TGTGCCTGGAGTGTACGGCTTAGCAATCAGCCCCAGCATTTT. Amino acid sequence: CAWSVRLSNQPQHF.

V usage is TRBV7-3 and J usage is TRBJ2-2; 12 bases are shared with TRBD2. Trimming took 5 bases from V and 5 from J; bases not matched to a gene: 9. This CDR3 region has 17 residues. CDR1 is SGHTA, CDR2 FQGTGA, per germline. The CDR3 is CASSRSSGRAGTGELFF. DNA of the CDR3: TGTGCCAGCAGCCGGTCTAGCGGGAGGGCCGGTACCGGGGAGCTGTTTTTT.

This clonotype was observed a few times. The CDR3 protein is CASSSRGPSAGNTIYF. In DNA form, the CDR3 reads TGTGCCAGCAGTTCCAGGGGGCCATCGGCTGGAAACACCATATATTTT. The gene calls are TRBV12-3 or TRBV12-4 and TRBJ1-3, with 8 bases matching TRBD1. The CDR3 contains 16 residues. Trimming at V came to 4 bases and at J to 2 bases, leaving 7 bases not matched to a gene.

This clonotype has at least ten counts. V gene TRBV2 combines with J gene TRBJ1-5; D possibly corresponds to TRBD1 (6 bases). The CDR3 covers 15 residues. Trimming stripped 8 bases from V and 2 bases from J, with 16 bases between. Germline CDR1 is SNHLY and CDR2 is FYNNEI. The CDR3 nucleotides read TGTGCCAGCGCCGCCGGGACACAGGGCAATCAGCCCCAGCATTTT. Translation gives CASAAGTQGNQPQHF.

This clonotype was detected ten times or more. The rearrangement links TRBV3-1 to TRBJ1-5; no clear D gene. This CDR3 has 16 residues. The germline V gene has CDR1 LGHDT and CDR2 YNNKEL (reference sequence). V was trimmed by 1 base and J by 0 bases, leaving 10 bases between them. The CDR3, as DNA: TGTGCCAGCAGCCAAGGGGCTTATGATAGCAATCAGCCCCAGCATTTT. This translates into CASSQGAYDSNQPQHF.

This clonotype came up many times. This chain's CDR3 is CASATGFYGYTF. The CDR3 DNA reads TGTGCTAGTGCGACGGGATTCTATGGCTACACCTTC. V gene TRBV12-5 combines with J gene TRBJ1-2; D remains unclear. This CDR3 has 12 residues. V dropped 7 bases and J dropped 4 bases, with 10 bases sitting between them. The germline V gene has CDR1 LGHNT and CDR2 FRNRAP.

This clonotype was observed many times. The chain employs TRBV5-1 and TRBJ1-1; D call uncertain. Germline CDR1 and CDR2: SGHRS and YFSETQ. Trimming removed 4 bases at V and 1 base at J, with 11 bases between. The CDR3 totals 14 residues. CDR3 DNA sequence: TGCGCCAGCAGCCCGCGTGTCCGGAACACTGAAGCTTTCTTT. Protein sequence: CASSPRVRNTEAFF.

This clonotype came up a few times. This chain joins TRBV24-1 and TRBJ1-5; 7 bases match TRBD1. The CDR3 runs 15 residues. Germline assignment: CDR1 KGHDR and CDR2 SFDVKD. V trimming: 0 bases; J trimming: 2 bases; junction bases outside the gene matches: 0. CDR3 in DNA: TGTGCCACCAGTGATTTGGGACAGGGCAATCAGCCCCAGCATTTT. Its protein product is CATSDLGQGNQPQHF.

This clonotype showed up many times. The chain carries TRBV20-1 and TRBJ2-2; D gene uncertain. Germline CDR1 is DFQATT and CDR2 is SNEGSKA (reference sequence). The length of the CDR3 is 17 residues. V gave up 3 bases and J gave up 0 bases, with 17 bases separating them. CDR3 nucleotides: TGCAGTGCTAGCCCCTTCTCGTCCGAAGCGAACACCGGGGAGCTGTTTTTT. Its translation is CSASPFSSEANTGELFF.

V gene TRBV20-1 combines with J gene TRBJ2-1; the match to TRBD2 covers 9 bases. V gave up 0 bases and J gave up 7 bases; unmatched junction bases: 7. This CDR3 is 15 amino acids long. The germline CDR1 and CDR2 sequences are DFQATT and SNEGSKA (reference sequence). The CDR3 nucleotides read TGCAGTGCTAGAGACCTAGCGGGATGGGGGAATGAGCAGTTCTTC. Translating gives CSARDLAGWGNEQFF.